This T cell receptor (beta chain) was recorded in a study of T cell responses to AZD1222 COVID-19 vaccine. The protocol was immunoSEQ multiplex PCR, while the TCRdb copy is restricted to in-frame clones and leaves out a portion. The sample lists roughly 100,000 clones, 84% occurring once. CDR3 length equals 15 residues. The ends were cut back, 7 bases at V and 3 bases at J, with 16 bases in the middle. Germline CDR1 LGHNT, CDR2 FRNRAP. This clone was seen only a few times. Its antigen is undetermined. Study observations and caveats: CD4 TCRs associated with vaccination spanned spike, dominating at 160-218 and 743-854.

The clonotype comes from an adult in good health. This chain connects TRBV12-5 to TRBJ1-3; D is perhaps TRBD1 (6 bases). Sequences were derived from peripheral blood, sampled on day 0 of AZD1222 vaccination. The CDR3 here is CASAPGGQVGNTIYF. The DNA of the CDR3 is TGTGCTAGTGCCCCCGGGGGGCAAGTTGGAAACACCATATATTTT. The full variable domain, rest sourced from reference TRBV12-5 and TRBJ1-3, is DARVTQTPRHKVTEMGQEVTMRCQPILGHNTVFWYRQTMMQGLELLAYFRNRAPLDDSGMPKDRFSAEMPDATLATLKIQPSEPRDSAVYFCASAPGGQVGNTIYFGEGSWLTVV.